This T cell receptor beta chain was documented in a study of post-analysis software for immune sequencing data. The overall study: As for disease course, relapsing-remitting, secondary progressive and progressive-relapsing multiple sclerosis were all included.

In its sample, this clonotype was seen a few times. Its antigen is as yet unknown. The CDR3 extends over 15 amino acids. The germline CDR1 and CDR2 sequences are SGHRS and YFSETQ. The V end lost 1 base, the J end lost 0 bases, and 11 bases lay between the germline ends. Included in the TCR beta cDNA libraries were unique molecular identifiers. Between roughly 1 and 11 million T cells gave rise to 500,000 to 600,000 cDNA molecules. Each CDR3 protein is one row after TCRdb ran MiXCR on the PCR reads. The top ten clones hold roughly 12% of a sample with about 500,000 distinct CDR3 sequences, around 40% of them seen once. Study results and caveats: Controls significantly exceeded multiple sclerosis patients in normalized Chao1 diversity. Under the F measure, samples that were prepared in one batch clustered strongly together. Patients had higher frequencies than controls of about 5 TRBV segments, including TRBV5-6, TRBV5-1 and TRBV20-1.

The sequencing input was blood. The rearrangement joins TRBV5-1 to TRBJ2-7, with a weak D call TRBD2 (5 bases). The source is a girl between 5 and 17 years old with multiple sclerosis. CDR3 nucleotides: TGCGCCAGCAGCTTGAGCGGACGTTACTCCTACGAGCAGTACTTC. This sequence encodes CASSLSGRYSYEQYF.